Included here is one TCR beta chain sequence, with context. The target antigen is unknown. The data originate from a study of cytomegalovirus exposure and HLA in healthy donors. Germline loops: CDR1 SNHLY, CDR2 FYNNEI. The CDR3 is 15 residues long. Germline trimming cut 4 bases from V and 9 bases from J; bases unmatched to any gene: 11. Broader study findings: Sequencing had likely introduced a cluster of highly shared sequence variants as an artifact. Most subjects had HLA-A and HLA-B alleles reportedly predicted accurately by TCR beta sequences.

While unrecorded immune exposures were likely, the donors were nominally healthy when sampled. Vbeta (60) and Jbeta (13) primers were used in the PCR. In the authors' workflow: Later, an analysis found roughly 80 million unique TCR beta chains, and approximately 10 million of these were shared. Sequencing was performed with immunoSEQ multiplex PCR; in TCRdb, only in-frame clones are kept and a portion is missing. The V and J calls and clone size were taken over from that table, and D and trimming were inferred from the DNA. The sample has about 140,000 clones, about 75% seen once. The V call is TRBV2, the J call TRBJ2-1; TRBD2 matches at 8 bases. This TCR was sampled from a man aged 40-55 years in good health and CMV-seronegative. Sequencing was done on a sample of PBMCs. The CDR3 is CASSVARGGPSEQFF. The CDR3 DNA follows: TGTGCCAGCAGTGTGGCTCGCGGGGGGCCCAGTGAGCAGTTCTTC.